The 23 T cell receptor beta chains listed next were all sequenced from one sample in a study of response to subunit inactivated influenza vaccine. Each CDR3 protein gets one entry after TCRdb re-called the RT-PCR reads with MiXCR. The sample has some 570,000 distinct CDR3 sequences; approximately 11% are singletons. These sequences were also reported in another study, on T cells expressing NK-cell markers. According to that study: 5'RACE template switching with UMIs generated TCR beta cDNA.

The sequences come from PBMCs from blood, collected on the day of vaccination. Receptors were obtained from a man aged 50 to 60 who received an inactivated influenza vaccine.

V and J are TRBV6-2 or TRBV6-3 and TRBJ2-7; the match to TRBD2 covers 7 bases. The germline CDR1 and CDR2 sequences are MNHEY and SVGEGT. This CDR3 comprises 16 residues. The J segment lost 2 bases and the V segment lost 2 bases, leaving 9 bases of the junction unmatched. CDR3 nucleotide sequence: TGTGCCAGCAGTTACCAACTCGGCGGGAGTGCCTACGAGCAGTACTTC. This translates into CASSYQLGGSAYEQYF.

This clonotype was seen more than once but under ten times. This rearrangement joins TRBV20-1 to TRBJ2-2; 11 bases match TRBD2. V was pared by 3 bases and J by 4 bases, with 13 bases of the junction left unmatched. The germline gives CDR1 DFQATT, CDR2 SNEGSKA (reference sequence). The CDR3 is 18 residues long. The CDR3 DNA reads TGCAGTGCTAGGGATCCCTATCTAGCGGGAGGATCCACCGGGGAGCTGTTTTTT. Amino acid sequence: CSARDPYLAGGSTGELFF.

This clonotype appeared a few times. This chain connects TRBV6-5 to TRBJ2-6; no reliable D call. The CDR3 contains 14 residues. The V gene's germline CDR1 is MNHEY and CDR2 SVGAGI. The V end was cut by 2 bases, the J end by 2 bases, with 4 bases between. The CDR3 DNA sequence: TGTGCCAGCAGTTACAGGGCTGGGGCCAACGTCCTGACTTTC. It specifies CASSYRAGANVLTF.

This clonotype was seen a handful of times. This chain uses TRBV7-2 with TRBJ1-5; 7 bases agree with TRBD1. The junction had 6 bases not matched to a gene; V was cut back by 4 bases and J by 6 bases. The V gene's germline CDR1 is SGHTA and CDR2 FQGNSA. The CDR3 has 14 residues. In nucleotides, the CDR3 is TGTGCCAGCAGCTCAGGGGGGATCGCTCAGCCCCAGCATTTT. Translated: CASSSGGIAQPQHF.

Only a few counts were recorded for this clonotype. The chain links TRBV5-1 to TRBJ2-1; 10 nucleotides line up with TRBD1. Germline trimming cut 3 bases from V and 8 bases from J; bases unmatched to any gene: 14. The CDR3 has 17 residues. Germline V gives CDR1 SGHRS, CDR2 YFSETQ. CDR3 DNA sequence: TGCGCCAGCAGCTCGGAGGGACAGGGGCGAAACCGCGATGAGCAGTTCTTC. Protein sequence: CASSSEGQGRNRDEQFF.

The table lists this clonotype with many counts. The chain has TRBV6-2 or TRBV6-3 and TRBJ2-2, with D possibly being TRBD1 or TRBD2 (5 bases each). Germline-derived CDR1 and CDR2 are MNHEY and SVGEGT. V lost 4 bases and J 0 bases, leaving 12 bases between the germline ends. The CDR3 contains 16 residues. The CDR3 DNA follows: TGTGCCAGCAGTTTATTCGGGGCTACGAACACCGGGGAGCTGTTTTTT. This translates into CASSLFGATNTGELFF.

This rearrangement joins TRBV28 to TRBJ2-3, with 8 bases that match TRBD2. V shed 8 bases, J shed 4 bases, and the junction held 5 bases outside the gene matches. Germline CDR1 MDHEN, CDR2 SYDVKM. The CDR3 covers 13 residues. CDR3 loop: CASYSGVSDTQYF. Here the CDR3 DNA reads TGTGCCAGCTATAGCGGGGTTTCAGATACGCAGTATTTT.

On this clonotype itself: One end of the junction fails to match germline, which may point to a read error. The chain joins TRBV28 to TRBJ2-3; 10 bases are shared with TRBD1. In germline, CDR1 is MDHEN, CDR2 SYDVKM. CDR3 length equals 15 residues. The CDR3: CASRHAGQGKVTQYF. As DNA, the CDR3 is TGTGCGAGCAGGCACGCGGGACAGGGGAAAGTTACGCAGTATTTT. Filled out from reference TRBV28 and TRBJ2-3, the complete variable domain reads DVKVTQSSRYLVKRTGEKVFLECVQDMDHENMFWYRQDPGLGLRLIYFSYDVKMKEKGDIPEGYSVSREKKERFSLILESASTNQTSMYLCASRHAGQGKVTQYFGPGTRLTVL.

The chain couples TRBV4-3 to TRBJ2-6, with TRBD1 identical over 7 bases. The CDR3 loop spans 17 amino acids. CDR1 and CDR2 from the germline V gene are LGHNA and YSLEER. The V segment lost 7 bases and the J segment 0 bases; nucleotides outside the gene matches: 9. CDR3 region: CASKTGQRASGANVLTF. The CDR3 nucleotides read TGCGCCAGCAAAACGGGACAGCGAGCCTCTGGGGCCAACGTCCTGACTTTC.

V is TRBV7-6 and J is TRBJ2-3; 8 bases align to TRBD1. Germline trimming cut 4 bases from V and 0 bases from J; bases unmatched to any gene: 6. This CDR3 contains 16 residues. Germline V gives CDR1 SGHVS, CDR2 FNYEAQ. CDR3 protein: CASSSFRDRSTDTQYF. As DNA, the CDR3 is TGTGCCAGCAGCTCTTTCCGGGACAGGAGCACAGATACGCAGTATTTT.

The CDR3: CASRSGPNEQYF. In DNA form, the CDR3 reads TGTGCCAGCAGATCCGGCCCTAACGAGCAGTACTTC. The V call is TRBV6-2 or TRBV6-3, the J call TRBJ2-7; no clear D gene. CDR3 size: 12 residues. The V and J ends lost 6 bases and 5 bases respectively, with 11 bases between them. The germline CDR1 and CDR2 sequences are MNHEY and SVGEGT.

This clonotype has ten or more counts. The chain employs TRBV29-1 and TRBJ1-5; D gene unclear. The CDR3 has 13 amino acids. Germline values: CDR1 SQVTM, CDR2 ANQGSEA. V was cut by 6 bases and J by 4 bases, with 13 bases left in between. CDR3 sequence: CSVALGQNQPQHF. CDR3 in DNA: TGCAGCGTGGCCCTCGGCCAGAATCAGCCCCAGCATTTT.

This clonotype showed up just a few times. The chain links TRBV9 to TRBJ2-1; weak D call: TRBD2 (5 bases). The CDR3 extends over 16 amino acids. Deletions cut 0 bases from V and 1 base from J, with 11 bases between. The V gene's germline CDR1 is SGDLS and CDR2 YYNGEE. CDR3 nucleotide sequence: TGTGCCAGCAGCGTAGGAGGACTCCCTTCCTACAATGAGCAGTTCTTC. It encodes CASSVGGLPSYNEQFF.

This clonotype has a handful of counts. The chain is built from TRBV7-8 and TRBJ2-1; D is perhaps TRBD2 (5 bases). Trimming pared 8 bases from V and 0 bases from J, leaving 14 bases between. The CDR3 runs to 15 residues. Per the germline V gene, CDR1 is SGHVS and CDR2 is FQNEAQ. The CDR3 DNA reads TGTGCCAGCGCTCTCCTCGGGAACTCCTACAATGAGCAGTTCTTC. It is translated as CASALLGNSYNEQFF.

The chain combines TRBV5-1 with TRBJ2-3, with a possible D match to TRBD2 (6 bases). The CDR3 loop spans 16 amino acids. Germline CDR1 is SGHRS and CDR2 is YFSETQ. Trimming took 1 base from V and 1 from J, leaving 13 bases between them. The CDR3 DNA reads as TGCGCCAGCAGCTTGTCGGGGGAACCCCGCACAGATACGCAGTATTTT. Translated, it gives CASSLSGEPRTDTQYF. The variable domain in full, completed from reference TRBV5-1 and TRBJ2-3, reads KAGVTQTPRYLIKTRGQQVTLSCSPISGHRSVSWYQQTPGQGLQFLFEYFSETQRNKGNFPGRFSGRQFSNSRSEMNVSTLELGDSALYLCASSLSGEPRTDTQYFGPGTRLTVL.

This clonotype showed up just a few times. The chain couples TRBV7-6 to TRBJ2-3; D unclear. In germline, CDR1 is SGHVS, CDR2 FNYEAQ. This CDR3 region has 16 residues. The germline V and J ends were trimmed by 2 bases and 0 bases, with 12 bases remaining between them. Here the CDR3 reads CASSLQGYGSTDTQYF. The DNA for the CDR3 is TGTGCCAGCAGCTTACAAGGCTATGGAAGCACAGATACGCAGTATTTT.

This clonotype was observed many times. The chain employs TRBV7-2 and TRBJ2-7; 10 positions agree with TRBD2. Trimming took 5 bases from V and 7 from J; bases not matched to a gene: 11. The CDR3 has 15 residues. Germline V gene sequence: CDR1 SGHTA, CDR2 FQGNSA. CDR3 sequence (DNA): TGTGCCAGCAGCCGCGGACTAGCGGAAAAGGGTGAGCAGTACTTC. It specifies CASSRGLAEKGEQYF.

This clonotype was seen more than once but under ten times. V is TRBV4-2 and J is TRBJ1-6, with D tentatively TRBD1 (6 bases). This CDR3 has 15 amino acids. V lost 5 bases and J lost 2, with 10 bases in between. Germline V lookup: CDR1 LGHNA, CDR2 YNFKEQ. As DNA, the CDR3 is TGTGCCAGCAGCTTCAGGACAGCCTATAATTCACCCCTCCACTTT. This encodes CASSFRTAYNSPLHF.

This clonotype was counted many times. V and J are TRBV6-2 or TRBV6-3 and TRBJ1-5; TRBD1 is a possible D gene (5 bases). This CDR3 has 14 amino acids. V was trimmed by 0 bases and J by 11 bases, leaving 14 bases between them. The germline CDR1 and CDR2 sequences are MNHEY and SVGEGT. This CDR3 is CASSYSMGPRAQHF. CDR3 nucleotides: TGTGCCAGCAGTTACTCGATGGGCCCCAGGGCCCAGCATTTT.

The chain has TRBV9 and TRBJ2-1; the D gene is possibly TRBD2 (6 bases). The CDR3 contains 16 residues. The ends were cut back, 5 bases at V and 4 bases at J, with 19 bases in the middle. Germline V gives CDR1 SGDLS, CDR2 YYNGEE. Here the CDR3 DNA reads TGTGCCAGCAGTGACTCCCGGGACTCGGGTTACAATGAGCAGTTCTTC. Translation gives CASSDSRDSGYNEQFF.

The rearrangement links TRBV5-1 to TRBJ1-2; D unclear. This CDR3 is 14 amino acids long. The V end was cut by 0 bases, the J end by 3 bases, with 9 bases between. Germline V gene data show CDR1 as SGHRS and CDR2 as YFSETQ. CDR3 sequence (DNA): TGCGCCAGCAGCTTGGTCGGCGCGGACTATGGCTACACCTTC. It is translated as CASSLVGADYGYTF.

The rearrangement links TRBV5-1 to TRBJ1-4; 7 nucleotides align to TRBD1. Trimming removed 4 bases from V and 2 bases from J; junction bases left unmatched: 2. CDR1 and CDR2 (germline): SGHRS, YFSETQ. This CDR3 is built from 14 residues. The CDR3 loop reads CASSVQGTNEKLFF. The CDR3 DNA reads TGCGCCAGCAGCGTACAGGGGACTAATGAAAAACTGTTTTTT. The complete variable domain, with remaining parts taken from reference TRBV5-1 and TRBJ1-4, reads KAGVTQTPRYLIKTRGQQVTLSCSPISGHRSVSWYQQTPGQGLQFLFEYFSETQRNKGNFPGRFSGRQFSNSRSEMNVSTLELGDSALYLCASSVQGTNEKLFFGSGTQLSVL.

The chain uses TRBV7-9 and TRBJ2-1; 8 bases fit TRBD2. CDR3 length: 13 residues. J was trimmed by 10 bases and V by 2 bases; bases with no gene match: 4. From germline, CDR1 is SEHNR and CDR2 FQNEAQ (reference sequence). The DNA of the CDR3 is TGTGCCAGCAGCTTACCGGGAGGGAGGGAGCAGTTCTTC. It yields the protein CASSLPGGREQFF.